These 15 T cell receptor beta chains share one sample of origin, sequenced in a study of blood T cell repertoires in COVID-19. Some clones are missing from TCRdb's copy, which holds only in-frame ones; the method was immunoSEQ multiplex PCR. The sample carries around 140,000 clones, around four fifths recorded once. The sequencing sample was made of PBMCs or T cells enriched from blood (not recorded which). The receptors come from a man between 40 and 49 years old with acute COVID-19.

This sequence joins TRBV3-1 (or the pseudogene TRBV3-2) and TRBJ2-7, with D tentatively TRBD2 (5 bases). The germline V and J ends were trimmed by 3 bases and 0 bases, with 12 bases remaining between them. The CDR3 covers 15 residues. Germline loops: CDR1 LGHDT, CDR2 YNNKEL (reference sequence). The CDR3 nucleotides are TGTGCCAGCAGCCAGGATTGGCTAGCCTCCTACGAGCAGTACTTC. This codes for CASSQDWLASYEQYF.

V is TRBV5-5 and J is TRBJ2-1, with 7 bases aligning to TRBD2. The germline CDR1 and CDR2 sequences are SGHKS and YYEKEE (reference sequence). The J segment lost 9 bases and the V segment lost 2 bases, leaving 8 bases of the junction unmatched. This CDR3 comprises 14 residues. The CDR3 coding sequence is TGTGCCAGCAGCTTCGGACTAGGGACGGGTGAGCAGTTCTTC. This codes for CASSFGLGTGEQFF. The variable domain in full, completed from reference TRBV5-5 and TRBJ2-1, reads DAGVTQSPTHLIKTRGQQVTLRCSPISGHKSVSWYQQVLGQGPQFIFQYYEKEERGRGNFPDRFSARQFPNYSSELNVNALLLGDSALYLCASSFGLGTGEQFFGPGTRLTVL.

For this clone: The junction departs from germline at one end; a sequencing error may be responsible. This chain links TRBV7-7 with TRBJ2-2, with 11 bases fitting TRBD2. This CDR3 comprises 18 residues. Germline assignment: CDR1 SSHAT and CDR2 FNYEAQ (reference sequence). CDR3 nucleotides: TGTGCTAGCAGCTTTATCCCGACTAGCGGGACGAACACCGGGGAGCTGTTTTTT. This translates into CASSFIPTSGTNTGELFF. The full variable domain, in which reference TRBV7-7 and TRBJ2-2 provide the parts outside the CDR3, is GAGVSQSPRYKVTKRGQDVTLRCDPISSHATLYWYQQALGQGPEFLTYFNYEAQPDKSGLPSDRFSAERPEGSISTLTIQRTEQRDSAMYRCASSFIPTSGTNTGELFFGEGSRLTVL.

V gene TRBV24-1 combines with J gene TRBJ1-2; TRBD1 matches at 12 bases. Germline V lookup: CDR1 KGHDR, CDR2 SFDVKD. J lost 6 bases, V lost 4 bases, and 5 bases had no gene match. This CDR3 has 15 residues. CDR3 DNA sequence: TGTGCCACCAGTGACCAGGGACAGGGGGCCAATGGCTACACCTTC. As protein: CATSDQGQGANGYTF.

The chain is built from TRBV5-1 and TRBJ2-5, with a tentative D call TRBD1 (6 bases). Trimming removed 5 bases from V and 5 bases from J, with 16 bases in between. The CDR3 length is 14 residues. CDR1 is SGHRS and CDR2 is YFSETQ in the germline V gene. Here the CDR3 DNA reads TGCGCCAGCAGTCTCGGGACATCTGGGGAGACCCAGTACTTC. Amino acids: CASSLGTSGETQYF.

CDR3 protein: CASSGAGGNEQYF. In DNA, the CDR3 is TGTGCCAGCTCTGGCGCGGGGGGCAACGAGCAGTACTTC. The rearrangement joins TRBV18 to TRBJ2-7; 8 bases are a match to TRBD2. The ends lost 6 bases at V and 5 bases at J; junction bases unmatched: 6. The CDR3 has 13 amino acids. CDR1 and CDR2 from the germline V gene are KGHSH and LQKENI.

V is TRBV18 and J is TRBJ1-2; 10 positions match TRBD1. With 4 bases clipped from V and 4 bases from J, the junction kept 15 bases outside the gene matches. This CDR3 region has 18 residues. Germline lookup yields CDR1 KGHSH and CDR2 LQKENI. CDR3 in DNA: TGTGCCAGCTCACTTTACAGCCCGGGACAGGGGACGGCCTATGGCTACACCTTC. This gives the protein CASSLYSPGQGTAYGYTF.

The V gene is TRBV10-3, the J gene TRBJ1-5; TRBD1 is a possible D gene (5 bases). Germline V gene lookup returns CDR1 ENHRY and CDR2 SYGVKD. The CDR3 loop spans 15 amino acids. V dropped 3 bases and J dropped 1 base, with 10 bases sitting between them. CDR3: CAISDPDISNQPQHF. The CDR3 DNA reads TGTGCCATCAGTGATCCGGACATAAGCAATCAGCCCCAGCATTTT.

This rearrangement joins TRBV7-9 to TRBJ1-6; D is possibly TRBD1 (5 bases). Germline CDR1 SEHNR, CDR2 FQNEAQ (reference sequence). The CDR3 consists of 14 residues. Trimming took 3 bases from V and 9 from J, leaving 12 bases between them. The DNA for the CDR3 is TGTGCCAGCAGCTTGACCGTGGGGGGTTCACCCCTCCACTTT. It yields the protein CASSLTVGGSPLHF.

The rearrangement uses TRBV2 and TRBJ1-3, with D maybe TRBD1 (6 bases). Trimming pared 2 bases from V and 0 bases from J, leaving 11 bases between. The CDR3 is 16 amino acids. The germline V gene has CDR1 SNHLY and CDR2 FYNNEI. In nucleotides, the CDR3 is TGTGCCAGCAGTGAAATACAGGGTTACTCTGGAAACACCATATATTTT. Protein product: CASSEIQGYSGNTIYF.

The CDR3 sequence is CASSLQGRNNQPQHF. DNA for the CDR3: TGTGCCAGCAGCTTGCAGGGCAGGAACAATCAGCCCCAGCATTTT. The chain uses TRBV5-8 and TRBJ1-5; D is perhaps TRBD1 (5 bases). The V and J ends lost 1 base and 3 bases respectively, with 11 bases between them. The CDR3 is made up of 15 amino acids. The V gene's germline CDR1 is SGHTS and CDR2 YDEGEE. The full variable domain, rest sourced from reference TRBV5-8 and TRBJ1-5, is EAGVTQSPTHLIKTRGQQATLRCSPISGHTSVYWYQQALGLGLQFLLWYDEGEERNRGNFPPRFSGRQFPNYSSELNVNALELEDSALYLCASSLQGRNNQPQHFGDGTRLSIL.

CDR3 nucleotide sequence: TGTGCCAGCACCCCCTCAGGGCTGAACACAGATACGCAGTATTTT. Amino acid sequence: CASTPSGLNTDTQYF. V and J are TRBV18 and TRBJ2-3; TRBD1 is a possible D gene (5 bases). The CDR3 contains 15 residues. V dropped 8 bases and J dropped 2 bases, with 17 bases sitting between them. In germline, CDR1 is KGHSH, CDR2 LQKENI. Full variable domain (rest looked up from reference TRBV18 and TRBJ2-3): NAGVMQNPRHLVRRRGQEARLRCSPMKGHSHVYWYRQLPEEGLKFMVYLQKENIIDESGMPKERFSAEFPKEGPSILRIQQVVRGDSAAYFCASTPSGLNTDTQYFGPGTRLTVL.

For this clone: A much larger clonotype is one base distant, so this may be a read error. This specimen includes other DNA sequences encoding the same CDR3. This chain joins TRBV12-3 or TRBV12-4 and TRBJ1-2, with a possible D match to TRBD1 (5 bases). The CDR3 has 13 amino acids. The V and J ends lost 2 bases and 2 bases respectively, with 6 bases between them. CDR3 loop: CASSLQGNYGYTF. CDR3 sequence (DNA): TGTGCCAGCAGTTTACAGGGAAACTATGGCTACACCTTC.

There are a few counts of this clone. The conserved closing phenylalanine or tryptophan is absent in this CDR3, likely reflecting a read error. It is unclear where the CDR3 begins or ends on the DNA, so no DNA is shown, and the CDR3 is as TCRdb lists it. This sequence joins TRBV21-1 and TRBJ1-1. TRBV21-1 counts as a pseudogene. The CDR3 sequence runs 10 residues, both termini included. CDR3 amino acids: CASSSRRAEL.

In its sample, this clone was seen once. The chain couples TRBV3-1 (or the pseudogene TRBV3-2) to TRBJ2-3; the match to TRBD2 covers 8 bases. With V trimmed by 0 bases and J by 4 bases, 12 bases remained unmatched. From germline, CDR1 is LGHDT and CDR2 YNNKEL (reference sequence). There are 18 residues in the CDR3. CDR3 nucleotides: TGTGCCAGCAGCCAAGATTTAGGGCGGGGGGAAGGATCAGATACGCAGTATTTT. Translated: CASSQDLGRGEGSDTQYF.